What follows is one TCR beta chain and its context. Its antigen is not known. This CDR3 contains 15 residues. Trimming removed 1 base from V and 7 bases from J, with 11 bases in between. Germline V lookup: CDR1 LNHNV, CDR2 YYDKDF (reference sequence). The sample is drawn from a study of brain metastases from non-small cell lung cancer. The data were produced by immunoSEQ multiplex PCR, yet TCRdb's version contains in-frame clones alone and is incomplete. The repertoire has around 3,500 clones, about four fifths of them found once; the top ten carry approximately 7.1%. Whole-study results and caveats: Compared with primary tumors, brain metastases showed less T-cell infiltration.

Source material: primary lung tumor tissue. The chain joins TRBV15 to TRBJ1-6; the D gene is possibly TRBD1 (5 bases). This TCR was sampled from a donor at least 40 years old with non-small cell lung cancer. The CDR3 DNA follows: TGTGCCACCAGCAGAGTAGCAGGGTCCAATTCACCCCTCCACTTT. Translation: CATSRVAGSNSPLHF.